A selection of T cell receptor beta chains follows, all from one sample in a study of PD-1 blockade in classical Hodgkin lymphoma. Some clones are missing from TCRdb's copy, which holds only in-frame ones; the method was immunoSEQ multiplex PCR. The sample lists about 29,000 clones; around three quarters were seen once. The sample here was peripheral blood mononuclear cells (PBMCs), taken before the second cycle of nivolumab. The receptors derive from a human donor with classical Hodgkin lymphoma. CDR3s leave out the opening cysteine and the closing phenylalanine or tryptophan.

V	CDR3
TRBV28	ASSPGQRNTEAF
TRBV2	ASSENDFVVAGD
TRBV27	ASSTRGGRGAGTEAF
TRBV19	ASSPVVAGGSYEQY
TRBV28	ASSFEPGRTYNEQF
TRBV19	ASRDRENEKLF
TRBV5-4	ASSSSGGAVYGYT
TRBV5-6	ASSLGGQGTVGELF
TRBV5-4	ASSLQGAGRETQY
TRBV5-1	ASTQDGQKNEKLF
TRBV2	ASSGRDSYSTDTQY